This T cell receptor beta chain was captured by sequencing in a study of CD8+ T cells in alopecia areata. V lost 3 bases and J lost 5; bases outside the gene matches: 6. This CDR3 region has 14 residues. CDR1 MNHEY and CDR2 SMNVEV come from the germline V gene (reference sequence). Treatment given: oral pan-JAK inhibitor, 5-10 mg twice daily. Peripheral blood and lesional scalp punch biopsies were taken from alopecia areata patients. cDNA serving as the sequencing template came from extracted, reverse transcribed RNA. Repertoires were generated with immunoSEQ multiplex PCR, while TCRdb's copy carries only in-frame clones and drops some. Of a few thousand clones in the sample, about 65% were seen once.

V and J are TRBV27 and TRBJ2-7, with 8 bases identical to TRBD1. The source is a human donor with alopecia areata. The source was skin, collected at week 24, from a patient treated with tofacitinib. This CDR3 reads CASSFSRGRDEQYF. The CDR3 DNA reads as TGTGCCAGCAGTTTTTCCAGGGGGCGCGACGAGCAGTACTTC.